This record looks at one TCR beta chain sequence and its context. There is no known antigen for this receptor. Per-base quality was not reported, and no clone a single base away is much larger than it. This sample is part of a study of blood T cell repertoires in COVID-19 (dated by TCRdb to between 2020 and 2021). Some background on the complete study: Samples from collaborators originated in the United States, Italy and Spain and spanned both the acute and convalescent phases of COVID-19. The material from the prospective study consisted of cDNA or gDNA derived from T cells, B-cell-depleted T cells, or PBMCs. The dataset comprised deeply sampled blood TCRbeta repertoires from subjects exposed to, actively infected with, or recovered from COVID-19. The repertoires were released in a freely available public database meant as a resource for research on the immune response to SARS-CoV-2. The samples were drawn from the first 160 participants of the ongoing ImmuneRACE study and from 1,254 subjects provided by 6 global collaborators. Nearly every sample came with metadata listing a de-identified subject ID, COVID-19 status, age in years and sex. HLA class I and class II types, where available, came from metadata supplied by the sample provider rather than from assay-based typing.

The germline V and J ends show losses of 3 bases and 6 bases respectively, and no gene match explains 3 bases of the junction. The CDR3 spans 15 residues, from the cysteine through the phenylalanine. This entry keeps only the CDR3 DNA: 45 bases, framed from base 1. As encoded in the germline V gene (reference sequence), CDR1 is LNHDA while CDR2 is SQIVND. Summary of the overall study and its limitations: How much clinical and demographic metadata was included differed by source and by participant, and the metadata was provided uncurated.

Collaborating institutions collected whole blood in K2EDTA tubes following their own protocols. For TCRbeta analysis, collaborators shipped samples as frozen whole blood, isolated PBMCs, or DNA extracted from either of those sample types. The immunoSEQ Assay, a bias-controlled multiplex PCR, was used to amplify TCRbeta CDR3 regions from genomic DNA. In the paper's pipeline: Within the assay, amplification of reference gene primers was used to estimate how many nucleated cells each sample contained. To quantify the absolute abundance of each unique TCRbeta CDR3 rearrangement, sequence reads were collapsed and filtered. For each sample, productive Simpson clonality was calculated as the square root of Simpson's diversity index over productive rearrangements. Drawn from immuneACCESS, this table holds only the in-frame rearrangements with V and J called that TCRdb kept. Clones are partly lost; checked studies trace under half to an unresolved V gene and leave the rest unexplained. The V and J calls and clone size come from that table; D and trimming were worked out from the DNA. The sample contains around 150,000 clones, 60% to 80% of them found a single time. Approximately 2.8% of the sample is in the top ten clones.

The V and J segments used are TRBV19 and TRBJ2-1; 12 of the junction bases match TRBD2. The sequence was collected from a man in his 70s with acute or convalescent COVID-19. Specimen: peripheral blood. The bases are TGTGCCAGTAGTATGGTGACTAGCGGGAGCAATGAGCAGTTCTTC. Translation gives CASSMVTSGSNEQFF.